One TCR beta chain is described in this entry. The antigen remains undetermined. This sample is part of a study of vaccination and CD4 T cells after COVID-19. Documented treatment: approximately nine-day PBMC culture with coronavirus spike peptide pools or control peptides (ViraFEST assay). The study sequenced cultured CD4+ T cell DNA using the Oncomine TCR Beta short-read assay. DNA came from CD4+ T cells after culture. TCRdb passed the PCR reads through MiXCR, listing each CDR3 protein once. The sample holds about 20,000 distinct CDR3 sequences, roughly 40% seen once. This specimen consisted of CD4+ T cells from blood, cultured in vitro, obtained before SARS-CoV-2 vaccination. This receptor was taken from a human donor who received a COVID-19 vaccine.

In DNA form, the CDR3 reads TGCAGTGCTCCACGCCTCGACAGGGGGAAGGGCTACACCTTC. Translation: CSAPRLDRGKGYTF. V is TRBV20-1 and J is TRBJ1-2; 9 nucleotides match TRBD1. The germline V gene has CDR1 DFQATT and CDR2 SNEGSKA (reference sequence). The V and J ends lost 5 bases and 8 bases, in that order; junction bases with no gene match: 12. The length of the CDR3 is 14 residues.